This TCR beta chain is drawn from a study of shared clonotypes between healthy human individuals. This clone was counted once. Data came from immunoSEQ multiplex PCR; TCRdb stores just in-frame clones and leaves some out. The data show about 610,000 clones, 95% to 98% seen once. After removal of 1 base from V and 7 bases from J, the junction contained 9 bases not matched to a gene. Germline values: CDR1 LNHDA, CDR2 SQIVND (reference sequence). The CDR3 is 16 residues long. Splitting of CD4+ cells produced CD45RA+ naive and CD45RA-negative memory subsets. The chain links TRBV19 to TRBJ2-1; 8 positions agree with TRBD1. The clonotype originates from a woman in her 30s in good health. Material for sequencing was naive CD4+ T cells sorted from blood. As to subset: CD45RA+ positively selected. Written as DNA, the CDR3 is TGTGCCAGTAGTATAGTCCGGACAGGGATTGGGAATGAGCAGTTCTTC. Translation gives CASSIVRTGIGNEQFF.